This is a list of T cell receptor beta chains from one sample in a study of cytomegalovirus exposure and HLA in healthy donors. Measured with immunoSEQ multiplex PCR; TCRdb has only the in-frame clones, and not every one. The sample has roughly 100,000 clones, 70% to 80% seen once. Sample: PBMCs. The receptor source for this set is a male donor in good health and CMV-seropositive. Both conserved end residues are part of each CDR3. D genes are given only for firm matches.

cdr3_aa	d_call	v_call	j_call
CASSPGQMNTEAFF	NA	TRBV6-4	TRBJ1-1
CASNHRGGNTEAFF	TRBD1	TRBV19	TRBJ1-1
CASSDGTGGPYEQYF	TRBD1	TRBV6-1	TRBJ2-7
CASSAGGQGGNTIYF	TRBD1	TRBV5-6	TRBJ1-3
CASWSPGDGYTF	NA	TRBV6-5	TRBJ1-2
CASSPGGAGANVLTF	TRBD2	TRBV25-1	TRBJ2-6
CASSQAPTSREQYF	TRBD2	TRBV4-2	TRBJ2-7
CASSPPGGGLDTQYF	NA	TRBV11-3	TRBJ2-3
CASSSGTGATYEQYF	TRBD1	TRBV6-6	TRBJ2-7
CASTTGMGAYNEQFF	NA	TRBV5-1	TRBJ2-1
CASSLVGDLNQPQHF	NA	TRBV5-1	TRBJ1-5
CASSRPGQGAFGYTF	TRBD1	TRBV5-1	TRBJ1-2
CASSDGGRGRGNTEAFF	NA	TRBV6-1	TRBJ1-1
CASSLGGWTEAFF	NA	TRBV2	TRBJ1-1
CAWSARTGKQFF	NA	TRBV30	TRBJ2-1
CASKTSGGNEQFF	TRBD2	TRBV19	TRBJ2-1
CASSQGGSNQPQHF	TRBD1	TRBV5-4	TRBJ1-5
CASSLVSGVNEQFF	NA	TRBV7-9	TRBJ2-1
CASSRDRSTGEAFF	TRBD1	TRBV5-1	TRBJ1-1
CASRPDSNQETQYF	NA	TRBV2	TRBJ2-5
CAMQPGQGAYEQYF	TRBD1	TRBV10-3	TRBJ2-7
CAWSVRVQGTVSPLHF	NA	TRBV30	TRBJ1-6
CASSVGRAPYSYTF	NA	TRBV9	TRBJ1-2
CASRWTGANVLTF	NA	TRBV5-6	TRBJ2-6
CAWSVQALAKNIQYF	NA	TRBV30	TRBJ2-4
CASSLDRAGANVLTF	NA	TRBV7-9	TRBJ2-6
CASSPRGGGYTGELFF	TRBD2	TRBV5-4	TRBJ2-2
CASSEGQGSYNEQFF	NA	TRBV6-1	TRBJ2-1
CASSPSRFTQYF	NA	TRBV7-8	TRBJ2-5
CASSLLLAGGEQYF	TRBD2	TRBV5-8	TRBJ2-7
CASSFDRGRVTEAFF	TRBD1	TRBV5-4	TRBJ1-1
CASSPGTSGNNEQFF	TRBD2	TRBV18	TRBJ2-1
CASSFVDRRNEQFF	NA	TRBV7-9	TRBJ2-1